One sample yielded the 25 T cell receptor beta chains listed below, sequenced in a study of Tregs in tolerant kidney transplant recipients. TCRdb keeps only in-frame clones here, not all; method: immunoSEQ multiplex PCR. The repertoire holds some 68,000 clones, with 65% to 85% as singletons. The sequencing input was CD4+ T cells from blood. The receptor source for this set is a human donor in good health.

V is TRBV5-5 and J is TRBJ2-7; 7 nucleotides line up with TRBD1. With 4 bases clipped from V and 1 base from J, the junction kept 5 bases outside the gene matches. The CDR3 spans 14 residues. Germline assignment: CDR1 SGHKS and CDR2 YYEKEE (reference sequence). This CDR3 is CASSIRQGSYEQYF. The CDR3 nucleotides read TGTGCCAGCAGCATTCGACAGGGTTCCTACGAGCAGTACTTC.

This clone was detected once. The J gene is TRBJ1-2, the V gene TRBV6-6; 7 nucleotides match TRBD1. Unmatched junction bases numbered 11, after V lost 6 bases and J lost 4 bases. The CDR3 has 15 residues. Germline assignment: CDR1 MNHNY and CDR2 SVGAGI (reference sequence). The CDR3 DNA reads as TGTGCCAGCAGCTACCGGGACAGCATCTTCTATGGCTACACCTTC. Its protein is CASSYRDSIFYGYTF.

The V and J genes are TRBV2 and TRBJ2-7; the D call may be TRBD1 or TRBD2 (6 bases each). V lost 3 bases and J 5 bases, leaving 14 bases between the germline ends. The CDR3 runs to 14 residues. The germline V gene has CDR1 SNHLY and CDR2 FYNNEI. The CDR3 loop reads CASSELGGNNEQYF. The CDR3 DNA sequence: TGTGCCAGCAGTGAGTTAGGGGGGAACAACGAGCAGTACTTC.

This chain joins TRBV9 and TRBJ2-1; TRBD1 agrees at 7 bases. This CDR3 comprises 15 residues. Trimming at V came to 4 bases and at J to 4 bases, leaving 8 bases not matched to a gene. Germline CDR1 SGDLS, CDR2 YYNGEE. The CDR3 sequence: CASSPWTGEYNEQFF. As DNA, the CDR3 is TGTGCCAGCAGCCCTTGGACAGGAGAATACAATGAGCAGTTCTTC. Full variable domain (missing parts from reference TRBV9 and TRBJ2-1): DSGVTQTPKHLITATGQRVTLRCSPRSGDLSVYWYQQSLDQGLQFLIQYYNGEERAKGNILERFSAQQFPDLHSELNLSSLELGDSALYFCASSPWTGEYNEQFFGPGTRLTVL.

V is TRBV2 and J is TRBJ2-3, with D possibly being TRBD2 (6 bases). CDR3 length: 15 amino acids. Germline values: CDR1 SNHLY, CDR2 FYNNEI. The V gene lost 7 bases and the J gene lost 1 base, with 15 bases spanning the gap. The CDR3 spells CASTGGTGGTDTQYF. As DNA, the CDR3 is TGTGCCAGCACTGGGGGAACGGGAGGCACAGATACGCAGTATTTT.

The chain combines TRBV7-2 with TRBJ2-5; unclear D gene. The germline V gene encodes CDR1 SGHTA and CDR2 FQGNSA. The CDR3 has 15 amino acids. V was clipped by 5 bases and J by 4 bases, with 17 bases between them. CDR3 nucleotides: TGTGCCAGCAGCCCATCCGGGTCCAAAGGAGAGACCCAGTACTTC. Residues: CASSPSGSKGETQYF.

This clone was found once. The J gene is TRBJ2-1, the V gene TRBV7-9, with 10 nucleotides matching TRBD2. The V gene's germline CDR1 is SEHNR and CDR2 FQNEAQ (reference sequence). The CDR3 covers 17 residues. J was trimmed by 7 bases and V by 5 bases; bases with no gene match: 14. The DNA of the CDR3 is TGTGCCAGCAGCCGAAGCGGAGGACTAGCGGAAATAAATGAGCAGTTCTTC. Translated, it gives CASSRSGGLAEINEQFF.

The CDR3 nucleotides read TGTGCCAGCAGCCTGTTTCGAGGGGAAATATACAATGAGCAGTTCTTC. Translation: CASSLFRGEIYNEQFF. The V and J genes are TRBV11-1 and TRBJ2-1; D assignment may be TRBD1 or TRBD2 (5 bases each). This CDR3 is built from 16 residues. V lost 5 bases and J 4 bases, leaving 18 bases between the germline ends. CDR1 is SGHAT, CDR2 FQDESV, per germline (reference sequence).

In its sample, this clone was seen a few times. J is TRBJ2-7 and V is TRBV4-1; maybe TRBD2 (6 bases). Looked up from germline, CDR1 is MGHRA and CDR2 is YSYEKL. CDR3 length: 14 residues. V was cut by 4 bases and J by 5 bases, with 15 bases left in between. Here the CDR3 DNA reads TGCGCCAGCAGCCGCACCCCGTTAGCGGACGAGCAGTACTTC. Protein sequence: CASSRTPLADEQYF.

V and J are TRBV10-3 and TRBJ2-6; maybe TRBD2 (5 bases). The CDR3 loop spans 19 amino acids. Germline-derived CDR1 and CDR2 are ENHRY and SYGVKD. The germline V and J ends were trimmed by 8 bases and 0 bases, with 23 bases remaining between them. CDR3 region: CAIRGFGPVPLSGANVLTF. CDR3 sequence (DNA): TGTGCCATCCGGGGTTTCGGCCCCGTGCCCCTCTCTGGGGCCAACGTCCTGACTTTC.

This chain links TRBV5-1 with TRBJ1-4; maybe TRBD1 (6 bases). In germline, CDR1 is SGHRS, CDR2 YFSETQ. CDR3 length equals 15 residues. V lost 4 bases and J 3 bases, leaving 13 bases between the germline ends. The CDR3 DNA reads as TGCGCCAGCAGCACTCAGGGGCAGGCTAATGAAAAACTGTTTTTT. Its protein product is CASSTQGQANEKLFF.

CDR3 sequence: CASSRGVGHNSPLHF. The CDR3 DNA reads as TGTGCCAGCAGCCGGGGCGTAGGACATAATTCACCCCTCCACTTT. The chain combines TRBV9 with TRBJ1-6; weak D call: TRBD1 (5 bases). V lost 4 bases and J lost 5, with 13 bases in between. The CDR3 extends over 15 amino acids. CDR1 is SGDLS and CDR2 is YYNGEE in the germline V gene. Complete variable domain (other parts from reference TRBV9 and TRBJ1-6): DSGVTQTPKHLITATGQRVTLRCSPRSGDLSVYWYQQSLDQGLQFLIQYYNGEERAKGNILERFSAQQFPDLHSELNLSSLELGDSALYFCASSRGVGHNSPLHFGNGTRLTVT.

V and J are TRBV4-3 and TRBJ2-2; no clear D gene. CDR3 size: 15 residues. Germline V lookup: CDR1 LGHNA, CDR2 YSLEER. The V end was cut by 1 base, the J end by 1 base, with 7 bases between. The CDR3 nucleotides are TGCGCCAGCAGCCAAGGTAGCAGGAACACCGGGGAGCTGTTTTTT. Its translation is CASSQGSRNTGELFF.

The chain combines TRBV6-5 with TRBJ2-7; 7 nucleotides align to TRBD2. The CDR3 sequence is 16 residues long. V gave up 4 bases and J gave up 3 bases; unmatched junction bases: 12. Germline V gene data show CDR1 as MNHEY and CDR2 as SVGAGI. This CDR3 reads CASSSYPTSPIYEQYF. The DNA for the CDR3 is TGTGCCAGCAGTTCCTACCCGACTAGCCCGATCTACGAGCAGTACTTC.

The J gene is TRBJ2-3, the V gene TRBV6-1, with 10 bases identical to TRBD2. The germline V gene encodes CDR1 MNHNS and CDR2 SASEGT. The V and J ends lost 4 bases and 5 bases, in that order; junction bases with no gene match: 6. CDR3 length: 15 amino acids. CDR3 DNA sequence: TGTGCCAGCAGTGGACTAGCGGGCGGACTAGATACGCAGTATTTT. Translated, it gives CASSGLAGGLDTQYF.

CDR3 protein: CASSELGTTGELFF. The CDR3 DNA is TGTGCCAGCAGTGAATTAGGTACAACCGGGGAGCTGTTTTTT. The chain is built from TRBV2 and TRBJ2-2, with D uncertain. The CDR3 length is 14 residues. The germline CDR1 and CDR2 sequences are SNHLY and FYNNEI. The germline V and J ends were trimmed by 2 bases and 5 bases, with 9 bases remaining between them.

This chain uses TRBV7-2 with TRBJ2-1; 7 bases are shared with TRBD2. Germline values: CDR1 SGHTA, CDR2 FQGNSA. With V trimmed by 5 bases and J by 6 bases, 13 bases remained unmatched. This CDR3 is 16 amino acids long. The CDR3 DNA is TGTGCCAGCAGCCCTGGGGTAGCGGGCTTTTTCAATGAGCAGTTCTTC. This sequence encodes CASSPGVAGFFNEQFF.

This clone was picked up one time. The chain couples TRBV11-2 to TRBJ1-1; no definite D call. Trimming took 1 base from V and 7 from J, leaving 7 bases between them. There are 12 residues in the CDR3. The germline V gene encodes CDR1 SGHAT and CDR2 FQNNGV. The CDR3 sequence is CASSLVISEAFF. The CDR3 nucleotides are TGTGCCAGCAGCTTAGTGATCAGTGAAGCTTTCTTT.

This chain uses TRBV10-3 with TRBJ2-5, with 12 positions matching TRBD2. Trimming cost V 2 bases and J 2 bases; bases outside gene matches: 0. This CDR3 is built from 15 residues. The V gene's germline CDR1 is ENHRY and CDR2 SYGVKD. CDR3 loop: CAISELAGGQETQYF. CDR3 coding DNA: TGTGCCATCAGTGAGCTAGCGGGGGGGCAAGAGACCCAGTACTTC.

This sequence joins TRBV6-5 and TRBJ2-2, with no clear D. The CDR3 is 12 residues long. The ends were cut back, 5 bases at V and 4 bases at J, with 5 bases in the middle. Germline V gives CDR1 MNHEY, CDR2 SVGAGI. The CDR3 coding sequence is TGTGCCAGCAGTCGAACCACCGGGGAGCTGTTTTTT. Its translation: CASSRTTGELFF.

This sequence joins TRBV6-1 and TRBJ2-5, with 10 bases identical to TRBD2. The V and J ends lost 2 bases and 8 bases, in that order; junction bases with no gene match: 5. CDR1 MNHNS and CDR2 SASEGT come from the germline V gene. The CDR3 sequence is 14 residues long. CDR3 loop: CASSELRTSGTQYF. CDR3 sequence (DNA): TGTGCCAGCAGTGAATTAAGGACTAGCGGCACCCAGTACTTC.

The chain is built from TRBV7-3 and TRBJ2-3; D is possibly TRBD2 (5 bases). The CDR3 has 15 residues. V lost 5 bases and J 0 bases, leaving 12 bases between the germline ends. CDR1 is SGHTA, CDR2 FQGTGA, per germline. CDR3 protein: CASSLEGQSTDTQYF. CDR3 coding DNA: TGTGCCAGCAGCCTAGAGGGCCAGAGCACAGATACGCAGTATTTT. The variable domain in full, with the rest retrieved from reference TRBV7-3 and TRBJ2-3, is GAGVSQTPSNKVTEKGKYVELRCDPISGHTALYWYRQSLGQGPEFLIYFQGTGAADDSGLPNDRFFAVRPEGSVSTLKIQRTERGDSAVYLCASSLEGQSTDTQYFGPGTRLTVL.

This clone was detected only a few times. The chain links TRBV27 to TRBJ1-2; 9 nucleotides line up with TRBD1. This CDR3 spans 16 amino acids. With 8 bases clipped from V and 9 bases from J, the junction kept 19 bases outside the gene matches. Germline CDR1 MNHEY, CDR2 SMNVEV (reference sequence). CDR3 sequence reads: CASLEGTGGSSGSYTF. The DNA of the CDR3 is TGTGCCAGCCTCGAAGGCACAGGGGGCTCGAGCGGAAGCTACACCTTC.

The J gene is TRBJ2-1, the V gene TRBV6-1, with 8 bases identical to TRBD2. Trimming at V came to 10 bases and at J to 7 bases, leaving 9 bases not matched to a gene. Germline V gives CDR1 MNHNS, CDR2 SASEGT. The CDR3 is 13 amino acids. Here the CDR3 reads CATSPGLGNEQFF. CDR3 nucleotide sequence: TGTGCCACCTCGCCGGGACTAGGGAATGAGCAGTTCTTC.

CDR3 coding DNA: TGCGCCAGCAGCTCGACAGGGGGAAGGACCTACGAGCAGTACTTC. Protein sequence: CASSSTGGRTYEQYF. This chain links TRBV5-1 with TRBJ2-7; 9 nucleotides match TRBD1. V lost 3 bases to trimming and J lost 2 bases; unmatched junction nucleotides: 6. This CDR3 spans 15 amino acids. From germline, CDR1 is SGHRS and CDR2 YFSETQ.